The 7 T cell receptor beta chains given below trace back to one sample, sequenced in a study of OX40 agonist ivuxolimab in advanced cancers. Assay used: immunoSEQ multiplex PCR; TCRdb lists only in-frame clones, some missing. The table shows 60,000 to 80,000 clones, with 70% to 85% occurring only once. Sequencing was performed on CD4+ or CD8+ T cells sorted from blood, taken in a trial of the OX40 agonist ivuxolimab. These receptor sequences come from an adult with an advanced solid tumor such as melanoma, head and neck, liver or kidney cancer.

This clone came up a few times. The chain employs TRBV5-1 and TRBJ2-3; a possible D gene is TRBD1 (5 bases). The CDR3 extends over 16 amino acids. The ends were cut back, 4 bases at V and 0 bases at J, with 15 bases in the middle. CDR1 is SGHRS and CDR2 is YFSETQ in the germline V gene. This CDR3 is CASSQSDSPSTDTQYF. In DNA, the CDR3 is TGCGCCAGCAGCCAATCCGACAGCCCTAGCACAGATACGCAGTATTTT.

The rearrangement joins TRBV29-1 to TRBJ1-1; D gene unclear. V lost 2 bases and J lost 0, with 7 bases in between. The CDR3 totals 13 residues. Germline V gene lookup returns CDR1 SQVTM and CDR2 ANQGSEA. Here the CDR3 reads CSVENAMNTEAFF. As DNA, the CDR3 is TGCAGCGTTGAAAATGCAATGAACACTGAAGCTTTCTTT.

The chain joins TRBV4-1 to TRBJ1-2, with TRBD1 identical over 10 bases. The V gene end was trimmed by 2 bases and the J gene end by 5 bases; junction bases not matched to a gene: 5. Germline assignment: CDR1 MGHRA and CDR2 YSYEKL. The CDR3 is 15 amino acids. The CDR3: CASSQLPGQGYGYTF. The CDR3 coding sequence is TGCGCCAGCAGCCAATTACCGGGACAGGGGTATGGCTACACCTTC.

This chain uses TRBV7-2 with TRBJ2-2; perhaps TRBD1 as D (6 bases). Trimming shortened V by 5 bases and J by 1 base, and 17 bases separated the two germline ends. Germline CDR1 and CDR2: SGHTA and FQGNSA. This CDR3 spans 17 amino acids. This CDR3 reads CASSRQGTPLNTGELFF. The DNA for the CDR3 is TGTGCCAGCAGCCGGCAGGGGACACCTCTGAACACCGGGGAGCTGTTTTTT.

This clone has a single count. The chain has TRBV10-2 and TRBJ2-3; 7 bases align to TRBD2. Germline V lookup: CDR1 WSHSY, CDR2 SAAADI. After removal of 5 bases from V and 5 bases from J, the junction contained 7 bases not matched to a gene. The CDR3 runs 14 residues. The CDR3 DNA reads as TGCGCCAGCAGTAGTGCGGGAGTAGGAGATACGCAGTATTTT. Translation gives CASSSAGVGDTQYF.

The V call is TRBV28, the J call TRBJ1-5; 7 nucleotides agree with TRBD1. Trimming cost V 4 bases and J 1 base; bases outside gene matches: 10. Germline V gene lookup returns CDR1 MDHEN and CDR2 SYDVKM. CDR3 length: 17 residues. CDR3 amino acids: CASSSLGGSVSNQPQHF. The CDR3 DNA reads TGTGCCAGCAGTTCCCTAGGGGGCTCGGTAAGCAATCAGCCCCAGCATTTT.

The rearrangement links TRBV7-9 to TRBJ1-2; 7 bases agree with TRBD1. This CDR3 has 13 residues. V trimming: 5 bases; J trimming: 8 bases; junction bases outside the gene matches: 8. Germline V gene data show CDR1 as SEHNR and CDR2 as FQNEAQ (reference sequence). The DNA of the CDR3 is TGTGCCAGCAGCCAAGACAGGGTGAGCGGCTACACCTTC. This translates into CASSQDRVSGYTF.